This TCR beta chain appears in the sequencing data of a study of response to subunit inactivated influenza vaccine (dated by TCRdb to between 2017 and 2018). Regarding the study in general: Deep quantitative T cell receptor repertoire profiling was used in the study to track responses to a trivalent subunit inactivated influenza vaccine.

Libraries came from RT-PCR. The instrument was an Illumina HiSeq 2500. Using fastp at Q25 and MiXCR, TCRdb reprocessed the public reads and kept productive beta chains. One record per CDR3 amino acid sequence lists the most common genes and DNA. The sample table holds a few hundred thousand distinct CDR3 sequences, of which roughly 22% were seen once. The ten top clones hold approximately 10% of the sample. V is clipped by 4 bases and J by 1 base, and the sequence between their germline boundaries is 11 bases long. Taken from cysteine to phenylalanine, the CDR3 has 14 residues. The entry retains the CDR3 DNA only, 42 bases that are in frame from base 1. CDR1 and CDR2 are read off the germline V gene as SGHRS and YFSETQ. With regard to this clonotype: Its antigen remains unidentified. Per-base qualities were not stored, and no clone one base away is much larger.

The study at large found these results: The authors suggested that each seasonal influenza vaccination may recruit only a limited number of new T cells.

The sequence came from a man aged 50-75 years who received an inactivated influenza vaccine. Donor details come from another sample of the same person, matched by shared clones. Source: PBMCs from blood, taken about 20 months after vaccination. This chain joins TRBV5-1 to TRBJ1-1; possibly the D gene is TRBD1, per 5 matching bases. DNA sequence: TGCGCCAGCAGCGTCTCGGGGGGGAACACTGAAGCTTTCTTT. Translated, this is CASSVSGGNTEAFF. The CDR3 plus the reference TRBV5-1 and TRBJ1-1 genes for the other parts give the full variable domain: KAGVTQTPRYLIKTRGQQVTLSCSPISGHRSVSWYQQTPGQGLQFLFEYFSETQRNKGNFPGRFSGRQFSNSRSEMNVSTLELGDSALYLCASSVSGGNTEAFFGQGTRLTVV.